This T cell receptor (beta chain) was profiled in a study of blood T cells in healthy people across ages. Study-wide results and limits: The study regarded diversity estimates from one million T cells as underestimates.

Germline values: CDR1 DFQATT, CDR2 SNEGSKA (reference sequence). With V trimmed by 1 base and J by 7 bases, 9 bases remained unmatched. The length of the CDR3 is 14 residues. Combining a sample-barcoded 5' primer with a J-beta primer mix, a second PCR ran for 7 to 11 cycles. MiXCR, applied by TCRdb to the 5' RACE reads, yields one record per CDR3 protein. This table has approximately 940,000 distinct CDR3 sequences, about 44% appearing once. Every participating donor contributed approximately 10 milliliters of peripheral blood through a draw. The authors extracted at least 5 micrograms of total RNA per sample. In the case of this clonotype: The antigen is unknown.

The sequencing input was blood. The chain recombines TRBV20-1 with TRBJ2-7, with TRBD2 matching over 8 bases. This receptor was taken from a man younger than 40 in good health. CDR3 nucleotides: TGCAGTGCTAGAGTCGGGACTAGTCCCCATGAGCAGTACTTC. Translated: CSARVGTSPHEQYF.